These 17 T cell receptor beta chains were all obtained from the same sample, sequenced in a study of blood T cells in healthy people across ages. With a J-beta primer mix and a sample-barcoded 5' primer, a second PCR ran 7 to 11 cycles. Using its own MiXCR run on the 5' RACE reads, TCRdb lists one record per CDR3 protein. The sample consists of around 750,000 distinct CDR3 sequences, approximately 53% of them appearing once. Sample: blood. These receptors all come from a man older than 75 in good health.

V usage is TRBV18 and J usage is TRBJ2-3; TRBD2 matches 8 bases. CDR1 and CDR2 from the germline V gene are KGHSH and LQKENI. The length of the CDR3 is 16 residues. V shed 6 bases and J 14 bases; nucleotides not matched to a gene: 22. As DNA, the CDR3 is TGTGCCAGCTCTAACACCGAGTCTAGCGGGCTCAGATACGCGTATTTT. It encodes CASSNTESSGLRYAYF.

This clonotype appeared a few times. The chain is built from TRBV28 and TRBJ2-7; 8 nucleotides agree with TRBD1. The junction had 6 bases not matched to a gene; V was cut back by 2 bases and J by 3 bases. From germline, CDR1 is MDHEN and CDR2 SYDVKM. The CDR3 is 15 amino acids. The CDR3 region is CASSLGRTGNYEQYF. In nucleotides, the CDR3 is TGTGCCAGCAGTTTAGGCCGGACAGGGAACTACGAGCAGTACTTC.

The genes are TRBV21-1 and TRBJ2-7; the D segment call TRBD2 is taken from the table without a DNA check. TRBV21-1 is a pseudogene locus. The CDR3 runs 16 residues. In nucleotides, the CDR3 is TGTGCCAGCACTTGCAAAAGCGGGAGGTTCCGCTACGAGCAGTACTTC. Translated: CASTCKSGRFRYEQYF.

V and J are TRBV2 and TRBJ2-7; D is ambiguous. Germline lookup yields CDR1 SNHLY and CDR2 FYNNEI. The length of the CDR3 is 14 residues. Trimming pared 3 bases from V and 8 bases from J, leaving 17 bases between. This CDR3 reads CASSESSRSNKQYF. In DNA, the CDR3 is TGTGCCAGCAGTGAGAGTAGCCGCAGCAATAAGCAGTACTTC. Looking up the rest from reference TRBV2 and TRBJ2-7 gives the full variable domain: EPEVTQTPSHQVTQMGQEVILRCVPISNHLYFYWYRQILGQKVEFLVSFYNNEISEKSEIFDDQFSVERPDGSNFTLKIRSTKLEDSAMYFCASSESSRSNKQYFGPGTRLTVT.

The chain has TRBV2 and TRBJ2-5, with 7 bases lining up with TRBD2. The V segment lost 7 bases and the J segment 3 bases; nucleotides outside the gene matches: 11. Per the germline V gene, CDR1 is SNHLY and CDR2 is FYNNEI. CDR3 length: 15 amino acids. CDR3 sequence: CASNPRLAGEETQYF. The CDR3 nucleotides are TGTGCCAGCAATCCGCGACTAGCAGGAGAAGAGACCCAGTACTTC.

The chain is built from TRBV4-1 and TRBJ2-2; the D is unclear. V gave up 3 bases and J gave up 8 bases, with 7 bases separating them. Germline V gene data show CDR1 as MGHRA and CDR2 as YSYEKL. This CDR3 is built from 12 residues. The CDR3 region has the DNA TGCGCCAGCAGCCATCTAGTGGGGGAGCTGTTTTTT. It specifies CASSHLVGELFF.

This clonotype came up a few times. One end of the junction does not line up with germline, which may come from a read error. This chain uses TRBV7-9 with TRBJ2-5; TRBD1 matches 7 bases. This CDR3 is built from 15 residues. The germline V gene encodes CDR1 SEHNR and CDR2 FQNEAQ (reference sequence). The CDR3 DNA follows: TGTGCCAGCAGCGTAACTACTGGACAGGCAGAGACCCGGTACTTC. It encodes CASSVTTGQAETRYF. The whole variable domain, remainder taken from reference TRBV7-9 and TRBJ2-5, is DTGVSQNPRHKITKRGQNVTFRCDPISEHNRLYWYRQTLGQGPEFLTYFQNEAQLEKSRLLSDRFSAERPKGSFSTLEIQRTEQGDSAMYLCASSVTTGQAETRYFGPGTRLLVL.

This sequence joins TRBV7-9 and TRBJ2-3; the D gene could be TRBD1 or TRBD2 (5 bases each). CDR1 and CDR2 from the germline V gene are SEHNR and FQNEAQ (reference sequence). CDR3 size: 16 residues. Trimming left V 5 bases short and J 4 bases short, with 19 bases between. The CDR3 protein is CASSHGTSPGADTQYF. The CDR3 DNA sequence: TGTGCCAGCAGCCATGGGACGTCCCCGGGTGCAGATACGCAGTATTTT.

The chain carries TRBV18 and TRBJ1-5; perhaps TRBD1 as D (5 bases). The CDR3 is made up of 15 amino acids. With 6 bases removed from V and 6 bases from J, the gap between germline ends came to 18 bases. From germline, CDR1 is KGHSH and CDR2 LQKENI. CDR3 in DNA: TGTGCCAGCTCTCTTGCTAGACAGTCGGGTCAGCCCCAGCATTTT. It specifies CASSLARQSGQPQHF.

The rearrangement joins TRBV6-5 to TRBJ1-1, with TRBD1 as a possible D gene (6 bases). CDR3 length: 14 residues. CDR1 MNHEY and CDR2 SVGAGI come from the germline V gene. The V gene lost 6 bases and the J gene lost 5 bases, with 16 bases spanning the gap. The CDR3 protein is CASRSPGGSTEAFF. The DNA for the CDR3 is TGTGCCAGCAGGTCCCCGGGGGGCTCTACTGAAGCTTTCTTT.

This clonotype has just a few counts. This chain joins TRBV9 and TRBJ1-2; the D gene is possibly TRBD1 (5 bases). V lost 0 bases and J 3 bases, leaving 12 bases between the germline ends. The CDR3 consists of 15 residues. Per the germline V gene, CDR1 is SGDLS and CDR2 is YYNGEE. CDR3 nucleotide sequence: TGTGCCAGCAGCGTAGAACCGGGGACGGACTATGGCTACACCTTC. Translated, it gives CASSVEPGTDYGYTF.

The rearrangement uses TRBV29-1 and TRBJ1-1; 7 nucleotides align to TRBD1. Germline V gene sequence: CDR1 SQVTM, CDR2 ANQGSEA. After removal of 5 bases from V and 0 bases from J, the junction contained 3 bases not matched to a gene. This CDR3 contains 13 residues. The CDR3 DNA sequence: TGCAGCGTTTGGACAGGCATGAACACTGAAGCTTTCTTT. It translates to CSVWTGMNTEAFF.

This chain joins TRBV7-2 and TRBJ2-5; D is tentatively TRBD1 or TRBD2 (6 bases each). Germline V lookup: CDR1 SGHTA, CDR2 FQGNSA. V was shortened by 1 base and J by 4 bases, with 13 bases between the two germline ends. This CDR3 is 15 amino acids long. The CDR3 protein is CASSLGGLARETQYF. The CDR3 region has the DNA TGTGCCAGCAGCTTAGGGGGGCTAGCGAGAGAGACCCAGTACTTC.

This clonotype showed up just a few times. The chain uses TRBV2 and TRBJ2-5; 9 bases line up with TRBD2. This CDR3 region has 16 residues. Germline lookup yields CDR1 SNHLY and CDR2 FYNNEI. V was clipped by 5 bases and J by 2 bases; unmatched bases: 9. CDR3 in DNA: TGTGCCAGCAGTCTCAGAGCGGGAGGAGGTCAAGAGACCCAGTACTTC. Amino acids: CASSLRAGGGQETQYF.

The DNA for the CDR3 is TGCAGTGCTAGAGATCTCGACGGAATAAATTCACCCCTCCACTTT. Translating it yields CSARDLDGINSPLHF. The chain combines TRBV20-1 with TRBJ1-6; D is undetermined. The CDR3 totals 15 residues. Trimming cost V 0 bases and J 7 bases, with 13 bases left between them. The germline gives CDR1 DFQATT, CDR2 SNEGSKA (reference sequence).

The chain employs TRBV12-3 or TRBV12-4 and TRBJ1-1; tentative D call: TRBD1 (5 bases). CDR3 size: 12 residues. The V end was cut by 4 bases, the J end by 3 bases, with 6 bases between. In DNA, the CDR3 is TGTGCCAGCAGTTCGGGGGACACTGAAGCTTTCTTT. As protein: CASSSGDTEAFF.

This clonotype was observed a few times. The chain employs TRBV5-1 and TRBJ2-7; TRBD1 aligns across 7 bases. Trimming cost V 4 bases and J 2 bases; bases outside gene matches: 6. CDR3 length: 14 residues. Germline V lookup: CDR1 SGHRS, CDR2 YFSETQ. Written as DNA, the CDR3 is TGCGCCAGCAGCCTGGGACAGTGGCCCTACGAGCAGTACTTC. This translates into CASSLGQWPYEQYF.